This T cell receptor (beta chain) was recovered during a study of T-cell memory formation after mild COVID-19. TCRdb recomputed calls from the 5' RACE reads with MiXCR, one row per CDR3 protein. The sample lists about 90,000 distinct CDR3 sequences; approximately 16% were seen once. This clonotype occurred many times. The CDR3 consists of 17 residues. V shed 6 bases, J shed 2 bases, and the junction held 9 bases outside the gene matches. CDR1 SEHNR and CDR2 FQNEAQ come from the germline V gene (reference sequence). V gene TRBV7-9 combines with J gene TRBJ2-6, with 8 bases matching TRBD1. Sequencing was performed on PBMCs or a T cell subset sorted from them (not recorded which). This clonotype originated in a young man who had mild COVID-19 (a few samples of this study predate the infection). Cell type and time point are not known. The CDR3 here is CASRRTGQGAGANVLTF. The CDR3 DNA reads TGTGCCAGCAGAAGGACAGGGCAGGGGGCTGGGGCCAACGTCCTGACTTTC.